Listed below are T cell receptor beta chains from one sample, sequenced in a study of cytomegalovirus exposure and HLA in healthy donors. Generated by immunoSEQ multiplex PCR, the TCRdb table keeps only in-frame clones and is missing some. Altogether roughly 200,000 clones are present, around 86% being singletons, with the ten largest covering 2.5% to 3.5%. The sample was PBMCs. Receptors were obtained from a woman aged 40 to 50 in good health and CMV-seronegative. The CDR3 runs from the conserved cysteine through the conserved F or W. The order of the fields is clone size, V gene, D gene, J gene, CDR3 protein, CDR3 DNA. The D gene is left open where the match is weak. The size of a clone is reported for some rows only, either as once, few or many, or as a class for expanded clones.

-	TRBV28	-	TRBJ1-5	CASSREGVKGQPQHF	TGTGCCAGCAGCAGAGAGGGGGTAAAGGGTCAGCCCCAGCATTTT
-	TRBV5-1	TRBD2	TRBJ2-3	CASSPGTNTDTQYF	TGCGCCAGCAGCCCCGGGACTAACACAGATACGCAGTATTTT
-	TRBV5-1	TRBD2	TRBJ2-1	CASSPRLADYNEQFF	TGCGCCAGCAGCCCGCGACTAGCGGATTACAATGAGCAGTTCTTC
-	TRBV5-1	TRBD2	TRBJ2-3	CASSLGASGSTDTQYF	TGCGCCAGCAGCTTGGGGGCTAGCGGGAGCACAGATACGCAGTATTTT
-	TRBV6-6	TRBD1	TRBJ1-1	CASSYGTGGGTEAFF	TGTGCCAGCAGTTACGGGACAGGGGGTGGGACTGAAGCTTTCTTT
-	TRBV2	TRBD1	TRBJ2-7	CASEAQGVSVEQYF	TGTGCCAGCGAAGCACAGGGGGTATCGGTCGAGCAGTACTTC
once	TRBV27	-	TRBJ2-1	CASTPGRGPYNEQFF	TGTGCCAGCACCCCTGGGAGAGGGCCCTACAATGAGCAGTTCTTC
-	TRBV4-2	-	TRBJ2-2	CASSQFTAGGEELFF	TGTGCCAGCAGCCAATTTACAGCGGGCGGCGAAGAGCTGTTTTTT
-	TRBV9	-	TRBJ1-1	CASSVDRPLEAFF	TGTGCCAGCAGCGTGGACAGACCCCTTGAAGCTTTCTTT
-	TRBV2	TRBD1	TRBJ1-2	CASEGQGAVGYTF	TGTGCCAGCGAGGGACAGGGGGCAGTTGGCTACACCTTC
-	TRBV5-1	TRBD1	TRBJ2-2	CASSTGQRNTGELFF	TGCGCCAGCAGCACGGGACAGAGGAACACCGGGGAGCTGTTTTTT
-	TRBV27	TRBD1	TRBJ1-2	CASYRGGGTDLWGYTF	TGTGCCAGCTACCGGGGTGGGGGGACAGACCTTTGGGGCTACACCTTC
-	TRBV6-6	TRBD1	TRBJ1-2	CASSYGQGSYGYTF	TGTGCCAGCAGTTACGGACAGGGTAGCTATGGCTACACCTTC
-	TRBV9	-	TRBJ2-7	CASSVATGSDEQYF	TGTGCCAGCAGCGTAGCTACGGGAAGCGACGAGCAGTACTTC
-	TRBV5-1	TRBD2	TRBJ2-7	CASSPGLAGETSEQYF	TGCGCCAGCAGCCCCGGACTAGCGGGAGAAACAAGCGAGCAGTACTTC
-	TRBV27	-	TRBJ1-1	CASSLWESAEAFF	TGTGCCAGCAGTTTATGGGAGTCAGCTGAAGCTTTCTTT
-	TRBV2	TRBD1	TRBJ1-3	CASRRQGATGNTIYF	TGTGCCAGCAGGAGACAGGGGGCCACTGGAAACACCATATATTTT
-	TRBV5-5	-	TRBJ1-4	CASSLLVVNEKLFF	TGTGCCAGCAGCTTGTTAGTGGTCAACGAAAAACTGTTTTTT
-	TRBV18	-	TRBJ2-7	CASSSTSSYEQYF	TGTGCCAGCTCGTCCACCAGCTCCTACGAGCAGTACTTC
-	TRBV5-1	-	TRBJ2-1	CASSLSRYNEQFF	TGCGCCAGCAGCTTGTCCCGGTACAATGAGCAGTTCTTC
-	TRBV5-1	TRBD1	TRBJ1-2	CASSSGQGDGYTF	TGCGCCAGCAGCTCGGGACAGGGAGACGGCTACACCTTC
-	TRBV5-1	TRBD2	TRBJ2-2	CASSSGLAGPQSGELFF	TGCGCCAGCAGCTCGGGACTAGCGGGACCTCAAAGCGGGGAGCTGTTTTTT
-	TRBV14	TRBD2	TRBJ2-7	CASSPTSGRQYF	TGTGCCAGCAGCCCCACGAGCGGGAGGCAGTACTTC
-	TRBV28	-	TRBJ1-4	CASSFPSDLGQKLFF	TGTGCCAGCAGTTTTCCCTCCGACTTGGGTCAGAAACTGTTTTTT
-	TRBV4-2	-	TRBJ2-7	CASSQDTGRSYEQYF	TGTGCCAGCAGCCAAGATACAGGGAGATCCTACGAGCAGTACTTC
few	TRBV28	-	TRBJ2-2	CASSKGHPTGELFF	TGTGCCAGCAGTAAAGGACACCCCACCGGGGAGCTGTTTTTT
-	TRBV5-1	TRBD1	TRBJ1-2	CASSLGSGGGYGYTF	TGCGCCAGCAGCTTGGGATCAGGGGGCGGCTATGGCTACACCTTC
-	TRBV9	-	TRBJ1-5	CASSAGTGNQPQHF	TGTGCCAGCAGCGCCGGGACTGGCAATCAGCCCCAGCATTTT
once	TRBV10-3	TRBD2	TRBJ2-1	CAIRAGGRTASSYNEQFF	TGTGCCATCAGGGCGGGAGGAAGAACCGCCAGCTCCTACAATGAGCAGTTCTTC
-	TRBV11-2	TRBD2	TRBJ2-1	CASSSQRERVNEQFF	TGTGCCAGCAGTTCACAGCGGGAGCGGGTCAATGAGCAGTTCTTC
-	TRBV6-1	-	TRBJ2-3	CASSLLNTDTQYF	TGTGCCAGCAGTTTACTAAACACAGATACGCAGTATTTT
-	TRBV5-1	TRBD1	TRBJ1-6	CASSTQGQGVLNSPLHF	TGCGCCAGCAGCACCCAGGGACAGGGAGTATTAAATTCACCCCTCCACTTT
-	TRBV30	TRBD1	TRBJ1-6	CAWAGQTLTSSPLHF	TGTGCCTGGGCGGGACAGACCTTAACCAGTTCACCCCTCCACTTT
-	TRBV18	-	TRBJ1-1	CASSPRQADMNTEAFF	TGTGCCAGCTCACCGAGACAGGCAGACATGAACACTGAAGCTTTCTTT
-	TRBV28	TRBD2	TRBJ2-2	CASSGIGLAGRSGPGELFF	TGTGCCAGCAGTGGAATAGGACTAGCGGGAAGGTCGGGCCCCGGGGAGCTGTTTTTT
-	TRBV30	TRBD2	TRBJ2-3	CAWKTSPNTQYF	TGTGCCTGGAAGACTAGCCCAAATACGCAGTATTTT
-	TRBV19	-	TRBJ2-7	CASSISGGPQGEQYF	TGTGCCAGTAGTATTAGCGGCGGCCCCCAAGGGGAGCAGTACTTC
-	TRBV7-9	-	TRBJ1-5	CASGGNDGYQPQHF	TGTGCCAGCGGCGGTAACGATGGCTATCAGCCCCAGCATTTT
-	TRBV2	-	TRBJ1-2	CASSDRVGYTF	TGTGCCAGCAGTGACAGGGTTGGCTACACCTTC
once	TRBV6-6	-	TRBJ2-5	CASSPSGLGETQYF	TGTGCCAGCAGTCCCTCGGGACTGGGAGAGACCCAGTACTTC
-	TRBV18	-	TRBJ2-4	CASSPRSTGLGAKNIQYF	TGTGCCAGCTCACCACGGTCCACAGGGCTAGGGGCCAAAAACATTCAGTACTTC
-	TRBV5-1	-	TRBJ2-2	CASSPGIQFGELFF	TGCGCCAGCAGCCCCGGGATTCAATTCGGGGAGCTGTTTTTT
-	TRBV15	-	TRBJ2-3	CATSRYQRLGSTDTQYF	TGTGCCACCAGCAGATACCAGCGGTTGGGTAGCACAGATACGCAGTATTTT
-	TRBV2	TRBD2	TRBJ2-1	CASSDSGLAGANEQFF	TGCGCCAGCAGTGATAGTGGACTAGCGGGAGCAAATGAGCAGTTCTTC
-	TRBV28	-	TRBJ2-7	CASSSPGGGGYEQYF	TGTGCCAGCAGTTCGCCTGGCGGGGGCGGGTACGAGCAGTACTTC
once	TRBV9	-	TRBJ1-1	CASSVDLTDNTEAFF	TGTGCCAGCAGCGTAGACCTGACAGATAACACTGAAGCTTTCTTT
-	TRBV6-6	-	TRBJ1-4	CASSYSRRDEKLFF	TGTGCCAGCAGTTACTCCCGGCGGGATGAAAAACTGTTTTTT
-	TRBV19	TRBD1	TRBJ2-7	CASSMRQGREQYF	TGTGCCAGTAGTATGAGACAGGGACGCGAGCAGTACTTC
-	TRBV6-1	-	TRBJ1-1	CASNRPTGNTEAFF	TGTGCCAGCAACCGACCTACAGGGAACACTGAAGCTTTCTTT
-	TRBV7-7	-	TRBJ2-5	CASSRGPQRSQYF	TGTGCCAGCAGCAGGGGCCCCCAACGGTCCCAGTACTTC
few	TRBV7-9	-	TRBJ2-5	CASSLALRETQYF	TGTGCCAGCAGCTTAGCGCTCCGGGAGACCCAGTACTTC
-	TRBV18	TRBD1	TRBJ2-3	CASSPQTGQDTQYF	TGTGCCAGCTCACCACAGACAGGGCAAGATACGCAGTATTTT
-	TRBV7-9	TRBD1	TRBJ2-7	CASSSRDRATYEQYF	TGTGCCAGCAGCTCCCGGGACAGGGCTACCTACGAGCAGTACTTC
-	TRBV2	TRBD2	TRBJ2-2	CASSETLAGGGTGELFF	TGTGCCAGCAGTGAAACCCTAGCGGGAGGAGGTACCGGGGAGCTGTTTTTT
-	TRBV7-9	TRBD2	TRBJ2-5	CASSLKLAAQETQYF	TGTGCCAGCAGCTTAAAACTAGCGGCCCAAGAGACCCAGTACTTC
-	TRBV6-5	-	TRBJ1-4	CASSYRGHEKLFF	TGTGCCAGCAGTTACCGGGGTCACGAAAAACTGTTTTTT
-	TRBV9	TRBD1	TRBJ2-5	CASSVVRTGQETQYF	TGTGCCAGCAGCGTAGTTAGGACAGGGCAAGAGACCCAGTACTTC
-	TRBV7-8	TRBD2	TRBJ2-1	CASSLLPGLGFRYEQFF	TGTGCCAGCAGCTTATTGCCGGGACTAGGGTTCAGGTATGAGCAGTTCTTC